The entry that follows covers one T cell receptor (beta chain) sequence. Its antigen is currently unknown. The time point here: baseline, week 1 (first vaccination visit). Described treatment: pre-vaccination baseline after standard-of-care therapy. This specimen comes from a study of a mutant IDH1 vaccine in newly diagnosed glioma. Study-wide points: Immune responses induced by the vaccine were seen in just over 90% of patients, spanning multiple MHC alleles.

Deletions cut 4 bases from V and 0 bases from J, with 13 bases between. This CDR3 region has 17 residues. CDR1 and CDR2 (germline): LGHNA, YSLEER. Repertoires were generated with immunoSEQ multiplex PCR, while TCRdb's copy carries only in-frame clones and drops some. The sample has nearly 50,000 clones, 86% seen once. Source: PBMCs, taken from a glioma patient treated with radiotherapy, temozolomide or both. The receptor was isolated from a middle-aged man with glioma. The chain couples TRBV4-3 to TRBJ2-6; D unclear. Written as DNA, the CDR3 is TGCGCCAGCAGCCGTCGTTGGGATCCCTCTGGGGCCAACGTCCTGACTTTC. Protein sequence: CASSRRWDPSGANVLTF.